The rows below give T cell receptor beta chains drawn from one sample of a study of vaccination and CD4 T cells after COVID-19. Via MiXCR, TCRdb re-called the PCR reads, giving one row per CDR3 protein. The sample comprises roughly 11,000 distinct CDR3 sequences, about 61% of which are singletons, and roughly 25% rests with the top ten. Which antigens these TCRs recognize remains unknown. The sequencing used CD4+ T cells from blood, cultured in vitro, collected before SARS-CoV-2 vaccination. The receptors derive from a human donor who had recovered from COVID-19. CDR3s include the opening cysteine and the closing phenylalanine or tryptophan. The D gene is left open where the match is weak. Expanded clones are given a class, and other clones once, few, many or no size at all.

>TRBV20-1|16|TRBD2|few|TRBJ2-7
CSATHRSSGRKVEQYF
TGCAGTGCTACCCACCGCAGCAGCGGGAGGAAGGTCGAGCAGTACTTC
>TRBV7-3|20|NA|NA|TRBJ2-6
CASSLLPPSAFLSGANVLTF
TGTGCCAGCAGCTTACTCCCTCCTAGCGCTTTTCTCTCTGGGGCCAACGTCCTGACTTTC
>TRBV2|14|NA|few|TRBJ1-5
CASSEGGRYQPQHF
TGTGCCAGCAGTGAAGGGGGGAGATATCAGCCCCAGCATTTT
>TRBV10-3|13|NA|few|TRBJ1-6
CATARGEDSPLHF
TGTGCCACCGCCCGAGGAGAAGATTCACCCCTCCACTTT
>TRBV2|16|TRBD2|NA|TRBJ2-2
CASKSSGGSGAGELFF
TGTGCCAGCAAGTCTAGCGGGGGTTCGGGCGCCGGGGAGCTGTTTTTT
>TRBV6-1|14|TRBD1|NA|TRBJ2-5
CASSHGQDRETQYF
TGTGCCAGCAGCCATGGACAGGACAGGGAGACCCAGTACTTC
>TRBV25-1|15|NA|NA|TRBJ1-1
CASSDPLSGTPEAFF
TGTGCCAGCAGTGACCCTTTATCAGGGACCCCTGAAGCTTTCTTT
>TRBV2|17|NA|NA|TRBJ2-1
CASSVEGQRAAYNEQFF
TGTGCCAGCAGTGTGGAGGGACAACGGGCCGCCTACAATGAGCAGTTCTTC
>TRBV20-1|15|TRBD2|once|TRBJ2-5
CSARDLLAGQETQYF
TGCAGTGCTAGAGATCTGTTAGCGGGTCAAGAGACCCAGTACTTC
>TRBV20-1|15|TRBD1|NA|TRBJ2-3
CSAVGQGAWTDTQYF
TGCAGTGCTGTGGGACAGGGGGCTTGGACAGATACGCAGTATTTT
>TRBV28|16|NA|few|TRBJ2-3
CASSLPQTKSTDTQYF
TGTGCCAGCAGTTTACCACAGACCAAAAGCACAGATACGCAGTATTTT
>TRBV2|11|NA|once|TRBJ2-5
CASRVSETQYF
TGTGCCAGCAGGGTCTCAGAGACCCAGTACTTC
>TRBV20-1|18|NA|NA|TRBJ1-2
CSARDFVSGAAGIDGYTF
TGCAGTGCTAGAGATTTTGTCTCCGGAGCCGCAGGGATTGATGGCTACACCTTC
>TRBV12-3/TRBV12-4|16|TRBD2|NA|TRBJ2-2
CASSTSGSIATGELFF
TGTGCCAGCAGCACTAGCGGGAGTATTGCCACCGGGGAGCTGTTTTTT
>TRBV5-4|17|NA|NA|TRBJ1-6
CASSLRLTGTSNSPLHF
TGTGCCAGCAGTTTGAGACTGACAGGAACGAGTAATTCACCCCTCCACTTT
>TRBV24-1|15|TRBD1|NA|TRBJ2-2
CATSDLRTGGGELFF
TGTGCCACCAGTGATTTGCGGACAGGAGGCGGGGAGCTGTTTTTT
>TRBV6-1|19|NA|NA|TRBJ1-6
CASTQPGGMSSSYNSPLHF
TGTGCCAGCACCCAACCGGGCGGCATGTCGAGCTCCTATAATTCACCCCTCCACTTT
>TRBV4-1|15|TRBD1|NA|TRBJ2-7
CASSQPGQGAYEQYF
TGCGCCAGCAGCCAACCGGGACAGGGAGCGTACGAGCAGTACTTC
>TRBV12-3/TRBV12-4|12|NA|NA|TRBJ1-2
CASSTANYGYTF
TGTGCCAGCAGCACAGCGAACTATGGCTACACCTTC
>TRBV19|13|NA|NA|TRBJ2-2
CASSVDRTGELFF
TGTGCCAGTAGTGTAGACCGCACCGGGGAGCTGTTTTTT
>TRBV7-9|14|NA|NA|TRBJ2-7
CASSLEPGYSVQYF
TGTGCCAGCAGCTTAGAACCGGGATACAGTGTGCAGTACTTC
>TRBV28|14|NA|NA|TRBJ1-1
CASSSGQKNTEAFF
TGTGCCAGCAGTTCGGGCCAGAAGAACACTGAAGCTTTCTTT
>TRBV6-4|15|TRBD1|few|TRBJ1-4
CASSDGQGANEKLFF
TGTGCCAGCAGTGACGGTCAGGGGGCTAATGAAAAACTGTTTTTT
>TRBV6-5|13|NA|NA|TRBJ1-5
CASSYSPYAPQHF
TGTGCCAGCAGTTACTCCCCTTACGCGCCCCAGCATTTT
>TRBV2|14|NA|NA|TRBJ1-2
CASSSDRSYYGYTF
TGTGCCAGCAGTTCCGACAGATCGTACTATGGCTACACCTTC
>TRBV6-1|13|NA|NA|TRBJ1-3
CASIDRAGNTIYF
TGTGCCAGCATTGACAGAGCAGGAAACACCATATATTTT
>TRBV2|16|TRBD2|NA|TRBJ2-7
CASWEGFQGAGYEQYF
TGTGCCAGCTGGGAGGGGTTCCAGGGCGCTGGGTACGAGCAGTACTTC
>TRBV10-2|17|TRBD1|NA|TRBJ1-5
CASSTGTGMYSNQPQHF
TGCGCCAGCAGCACCGGGACAGGGATGTATAGCAATCAGCCCCAGCATTTT
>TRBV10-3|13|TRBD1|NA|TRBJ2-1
CAKSPGQGSEQFF
TGTGCCAAAAGCCCGGGACAGGGTAGTGAGCAGTTCTTC
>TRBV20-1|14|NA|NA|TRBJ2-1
CSASSGITYNEQFF
TGCAGTGCTAGTTCCGGTATCACCTACAATGAGCAGTTCTTC
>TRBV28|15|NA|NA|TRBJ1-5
CASSPGGNSNQPQHF
TGTGCCAGCAGTCCCGGAGGGAATAGCAATCAGCCCCAGCATTTT
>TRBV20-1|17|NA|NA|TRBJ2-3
CSAYRQTPGHPTDTQYF
TGCAGTGCTTACCGACAAACCCCGGGACACCCCACAGATACGCAGTATTTT
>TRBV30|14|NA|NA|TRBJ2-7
CAWSGGNSGYEQYF
TGTGCCTGGAGTGGGGGAAATAGCGGTTACGAGCAGTACTTC
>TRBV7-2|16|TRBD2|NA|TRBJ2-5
CASSTWTSFQRETQYF
TGTGCCAGCAGCACCTGGACTAGTTTTCAACGAGAGACCCAGTACTTC
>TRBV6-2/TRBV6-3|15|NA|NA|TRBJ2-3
CASSYSFSRTDTQYF
TGTGCCAGCAGTTACTCGTTTTCCCGCACAGATACGCAGTATTTT
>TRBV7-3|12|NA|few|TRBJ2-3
CASSPGSGSQYF
TGTGCCAGCAGCCCAGGGAGTGGATCGCAGTATTTT
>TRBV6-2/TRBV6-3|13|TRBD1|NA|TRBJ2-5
CASSLRGLQTQYF
TGTGCCAGCAGTCTCAGGGGGCTGCAGACCCAGTACTTC
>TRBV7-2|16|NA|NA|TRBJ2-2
CASSLRFGDSTGELFF
TGTGCCAGCAGCTTAAGGTTCGGGGACTCGACCGGGGAGCTGTTTTTT
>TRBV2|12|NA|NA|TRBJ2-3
CASNRNADTQYF
TGTGCCAGCAACAGGAACGCAGATACGCAGTATTTT
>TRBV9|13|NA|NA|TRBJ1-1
CASSKTLNTEAFF
TGTGCCAGTAGTAAGACGCTGAACACTGAAGCTTTCTTT